A selection of T cell receptor beta chains follows, all from one sample in a study of circulating and synovial CD4+ cells in juvenile arthritis. Only in-frame clones appear in the TCRdb table, and some are missing; sequencing was by immunoSEQ multiplex PCR. The sample has about 34,000 clones; around 95% are singletons. The material sequenced was CD4+ T cells from blood. The origin of the receptors is a human donor with juvenile idiopathic arthritis. Both conserved end residues are part of each CDR3. A D gene is named only where the DNA matches it firmly. The size of a clone is reported for some rows only, either as once, few or many, or as a class for expanded clones.

d_call	cdr3_length	clone_size	v_call	j_call	cdr3_aa	cdr3_nt
TRBD2	13	-	TRBV30	TRBJ2-1	CAWSGGGASEQFF	TGTGCCTGGAGTGGCGGGGGGGCGTCTGAGCAGTTCTTC
TRBD1	13	-	TRBV30	TRBJ1-2	CAWTTRTGNGYTF	TGTGCCTGGACAACCAGGACAGGGAATGGCTACACCTTC
TRBD2	17	-	TRBV9	TRBJ2-5	CASSVQPGTSGTETQYF	TGTGCCAGCAGCGTCCAACCGGGGACTAGCGGGACGGAGACCCAGTACTTC
TRBD1	14	once	TRBV5-6	TRBJ2-7	CASSQGTGAYEQYF	TGTGCCAGCAGTCAAGGGACAGGGGCCTACGAGCAGTACTTC
-	14	once	TRBV27	TRBJ1-1	CASSLWGQNTEAFF	TGTGCCAGCAGTTTATGGGGACAGAACACTGAAGCTTTCTTT
TRBD1	15	-	TRBV5-1	TRBJ2-3	CASSDRTGGEATQYF	TGCGCCAGCAGCGATAGGACAGGGGGCGAAGCTACGCAGTATTTT
TRBD2	14	once	TRBV7-3	TRBJ2-7	CASSSGLAGAEQYF	TGTGCCAGCAGCTCCGGACTAGCGGGAGCCGAGCAGTACTTC
TRBD2	18	-	TRBV5-4	TRBJ2-3	CASSLLLAGPASTDTQYF	TGTGCCAGCAGCTTGTTATTAGCGGGGCCCGCTAGCACAGATACGCAGTATTTT
TRBD1	14	-	TRBV2	TRBJ1-5	CASSTDRGNQPQHF	TGTGCCAGCAGTACCGACAGGGGCAATCAGCCCCAGCATTTT
TRBD2	16	-	TRBV5-1	TRBJ2-1	CASSLGFSSGGYEQFF	TGCGCCAGCAGCTTGGGATTCTCTAGCGGGGGTTATGAGCAGTTCTTC
-	16	-	TRBV4-2	TRBJ1-3	CASSQGRAGSGNTIYF	TGTGCCAGCAGCCAAGGCCGCGCAGGCTCTGGAAACACCATATATTTT
-	14	-	TRBV14	TRBJ2-3	CASSPALARDTQYF	TGTGCCAGCAGTCCGGCCCTAGCGCGGGATACGCAGTATTTT
TRBD2	13	-	TRBV27	TRBJ2-3	CASSFRGADTQYF	TGTGCCAGCAGTTTCCGGGGGGCAGATACGCAGTATTTT
TRBD2	17	-	TRBV7-3	TRBJ2-5	CASSLGSSGGDQETQYF	TGTGCCAGCAGCTTAGGTTCTAGCGGGGGGGACCAAGAGACCCAGTACTTC
-	17	-	TRBV21-1	TRBJ1-5	CASSKEQGVESNQPQHF	TGTGCCAGCAGCAAAGAACAGGGGGTAGAGAGCAATCAGCCCCAGCATTTT
TRBD2	16	-	TRBV15	TRBJ2-3	CATSPPSGSRLDTQYF	TGTGCCACCAGCCCTCCTAGCGGGAGTCGCCTAGATACGCAGTATTTT
TRBD2	15	-	TRBV6-5	TRBJ2-2	CASSKRDYSTGELFF	TGTGCCAGCAGTAAGCGGGACTATTCGACCGGGGAGCTGTTTTTT
-	13	once	TRBV9	TRBJ1-2	CASSVEPDYGYTF	TGTGCCAGCAGCGTAGAACCGGACTATGGCTACACCTTC
TRBD1	15	once	TRBV4-2	TRBJ1-1	CASSQGDRGTTEAFF	TGTGCCAGCAGCCAAGGGGACAGGGGGACGACTGAAGCTTTCTTT
-	14	-	TRBV11-2	TRBJ1-2	CASSPRQTSYGYTF	TGTGCCAGCAGCCCCCGACAGACCTCCTATGGCTACACCTTC
-	15	-	TRBV19	TRBJ1-1	CASSPWRRPNTEAFF	TGTGCCAGTAGTCCATGGCGGCGGCCGAACACTGAAGCTTTCTTT
-	14	-	TRBV18	TRBJ2-3	CASSRTGGADTQYF	TGTGCCAGCTCACGGACCGGAGGTGCAGATACGCAGTATTTT
-	20	-	TRBV27	TRBJ1-5	CASSPGGGWTGVVSNQPQHF	TGTGCCAGCAGTCCAGGCGGGGGTTGGACTGGGGTTGTTAGCAATCAGCCCCAGCATTTT
TRBD1	14	-	TRBV4-2	TRBJ1-2	CASAMGQSHYGYTF	TGTGCCAGCGCGATGGGACAGTCCCACTATGGCTACACCTTC
-	15	-	TRBV18	TRBJ2-1	CASSPPGQKWNEQFF	TGTGCCAGCTCACCACCGGGACAAAAATGGAATGAGCAGTTCTTC
TRBD1	15	-	TRBV5-1	TRBJ1-2	CASSSDSGGVYGYTF	TGCGCCAGCAGCTCCGACTCAGGGGGCGTCTATGGCTACACCTTC
-	15	-	TRBV7-8	TRBJ1-2	CASSSEGGRDYGYTF	TGTGCCAGCAGCTCCGAGGGGGGGCGCGACTATGGCTACACCTTC
TRBD1	15	-	TRBV5-4	TRBJ2-2	CASSLEGGRTGELFF	TGTGCCAGCAGCTTGGAAGGGGGCCGCACCGGGGAGCTGTTTTTT
-	13	-	TRBV25-1	TRBJ1-2	CASRGTGNYGYTF	TGTGCCAGCAGGGGTACAGGGAACTATGGCTACACCTTC
TRBD1	13	-	TRBV30	TRBJ1-3	CAWDRVNKNTIYF	TGTGCCTGGGACAGGGTTAACAAAAACACCATATATTTT
TRBD1	17	-	TRBV4-1	TRBJ1-2	CASSPRTPGQTNYGYTF	TGCGCCAGCAGCCCCCGAACCCCGGGACAGACGAACTATGGCTACACCTTC
-	13	-	TRBV28	TRBJ1-2	CASSLHNPPSYTF	TGTGCCAGCAGTTTACACAATCCTCCGAGCTACACCTTC
-	14	-	TRBV6-5	TRBJ1-5	CASSYRGGSQPQHF	TGTGCCAGCAGTTACCGCGGGGGGAGTCAGCCCCAGCATTTT
-	13	-	TRBV30	TRBJ2-2	CACLGLGAGELFF	TGTGCCTGCTTGGGCTTAGGGGCCGGGGAGCTGTTTTTT
-	12	-	TRBV19	TRBJ1-1	CASKLWNTEAFF	TGTGCCAGTAAGCTTTGGAACACTGAAGCTTTCTTT
TRBD1	17	-	TRBV5-1	TRBJ2-7	CASSLGWGTGPSYEQYF	TGCGCCAGCAGCTTGGGCTGGGGGACAGGCCCCTCCTACGAGCAGTACTTC
TRBD2	15	-	TRBV6-5	TRBJ2-1	CASRLAGGGNNEQFF	TGTGCCAGCAGGTTAGCGGGGGGCGGAAACAATGAGCAGTTCTTC
-	17	-	TRBV6-4	TRBJ1-6	CASSARPLDSLNSPLHF	TGTGCCAGCAGTGCCCGCCCCCTCGACAGTCTAAATTCACCCCTCCACTTT
-	15	-	TRBV6-1	TRBJ2-3	CASSATGPGTDTQYF	TGTGCCAGCAGCGCTACAGGTCCCGGCACAGATACGCAGTATTTT
-	13	-	TRBV19	TRBJ1-1	CASNHLAGTEAFF	TGTGCCAGTAATCATTTAGCGGGCACTGAAGCTTTCTTT
TRBD2	17	-	TRBV7-9	TRBJ2-7	CASSSAPGTRLTHEQYF	TGTGCCAGCAGCTCAGCCCCTGGGACTAGATTAACCCACGAGCAGTACTTC
TRBD1	14	once	TRBV5-4	TRBJ2-7	CASSIRDRAGEQYF	TGTGCCAGCAGCATCCGGGACAGGGCGGGAGAGCAGTACTTC
TRBD2	13	-	TRBV30	TRBJ2-1	CAWRDTSDNEQFF	TGTGCCTGGAGGGATACTAGCGACAATGAGCAGTTCTTC
TRBD1	14	-	TRBV9	TRBJ1-1	CASSVTGVNTEAFF	TGTGCCAGCAGCGTAACAGGGGTTAACACTGAAGCTTTCTTT
TRBD2	20	-	TRBV28	TRBJ2-7	CASSFVIFGASGRALGEQYF	TGTGCCAGCAGTTTTGTGATTTTTGGGGCTAGCGGGAGAGCTCTCGGCGAGCAGTACTTC
-	13	-	TRBV7-2	TRBJ2-1	CASSLKPSNEQFF	TGTGCCAGCAGCTTGAAGCCTTCCAATGAGCAGTTCTTC
TRBD2	17	-	TRBV7-2	TRBJ2-3	CASSRLGKRGGSDTQYF	TGTGCCAGCAGTCGTCTTGGTAAACGGGGGGGTTCAGATACGCAGTATTTT
TRBD2	16	-	TRBV7-2	TRBJ2-1	CASSAGLAGGVNEQFF	TGTGCCAGCAGCGCGGGACTAGCGGGGGGTGTCAATGAGCAGTTCTTC
TRBD2	15	-	TRBV7-9	TRBJ2-3	CASSKPGLATDTQYF	TGTGCCAGCAGCAAACCGGGACTAGCGACAGATACGCAGTATTTT